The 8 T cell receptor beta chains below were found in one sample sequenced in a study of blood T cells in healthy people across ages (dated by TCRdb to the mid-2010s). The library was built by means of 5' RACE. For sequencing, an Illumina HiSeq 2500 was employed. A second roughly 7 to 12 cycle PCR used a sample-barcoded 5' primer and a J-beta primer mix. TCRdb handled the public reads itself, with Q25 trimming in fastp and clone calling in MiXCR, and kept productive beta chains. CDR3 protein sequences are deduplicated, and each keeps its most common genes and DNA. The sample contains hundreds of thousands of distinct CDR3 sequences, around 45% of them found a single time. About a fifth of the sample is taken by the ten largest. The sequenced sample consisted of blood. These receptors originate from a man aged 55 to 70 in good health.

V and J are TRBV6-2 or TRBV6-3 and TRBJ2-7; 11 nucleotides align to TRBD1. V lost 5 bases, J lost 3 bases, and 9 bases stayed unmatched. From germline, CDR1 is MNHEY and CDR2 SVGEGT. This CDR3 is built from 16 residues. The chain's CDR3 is CASSRTGGANIYEQYF. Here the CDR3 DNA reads TGTGCCAGCAGTAGGACAGGGGGCGCAAATATCTACGAGCAGTACTTC.

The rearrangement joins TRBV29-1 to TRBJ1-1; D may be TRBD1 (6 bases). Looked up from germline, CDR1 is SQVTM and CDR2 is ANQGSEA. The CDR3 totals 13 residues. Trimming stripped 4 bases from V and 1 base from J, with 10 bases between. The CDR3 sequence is CSVAGTKNTEAFF. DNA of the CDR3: TGCAGCGTTGCTGGGACAAAGAACACTGAAGCTTTCTTT.

DNA of the CDR3: TGTGCCAGCAGCTTAGGCCGCATGGGCGAGCAGTACTTC. This sequence encodes CASSLGRMGEQYF. The gene calls are TRBV13 and TRBJ2-5; D gene uncertain. Gene TRBJ2-7 matches the end of the DNA better, so the J call may be wrong. There are 13 residues in the CDR3. Germline-derived CDR1 and CDR2 are PRHDT and FYEKMQ (reference sequence).

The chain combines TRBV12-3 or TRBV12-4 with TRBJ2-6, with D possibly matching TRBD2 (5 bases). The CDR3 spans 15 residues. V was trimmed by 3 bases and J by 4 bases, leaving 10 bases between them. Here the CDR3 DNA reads TGTGCCAGCAGTTTGGACTTCTCGGGGGCCAACGTCCTGACTTTC. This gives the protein CASSLDFSGANVLTF.

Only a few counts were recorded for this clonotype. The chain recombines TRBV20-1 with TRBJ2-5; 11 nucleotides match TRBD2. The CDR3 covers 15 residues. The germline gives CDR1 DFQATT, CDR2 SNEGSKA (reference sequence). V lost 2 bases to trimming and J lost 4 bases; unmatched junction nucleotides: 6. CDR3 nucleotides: TGCAGTGCTAGACCTCTAGCGGGGGGTCTAGAGACCCAGTACTTC. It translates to CSARPLAGGLETQYF.

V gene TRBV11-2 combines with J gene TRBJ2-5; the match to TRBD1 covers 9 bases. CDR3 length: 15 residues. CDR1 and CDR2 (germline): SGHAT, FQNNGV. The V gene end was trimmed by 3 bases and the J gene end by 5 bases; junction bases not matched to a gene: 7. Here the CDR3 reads CASSLKRDRVETQYF. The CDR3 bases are TGTGCCAGCAGCTTGAAGCGGGACAGGGTGGAGACCCAGTACTTC.

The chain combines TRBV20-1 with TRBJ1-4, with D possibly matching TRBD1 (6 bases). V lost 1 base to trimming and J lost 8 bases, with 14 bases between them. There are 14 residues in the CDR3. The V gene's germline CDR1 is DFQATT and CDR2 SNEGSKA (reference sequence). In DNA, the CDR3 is TGCAGTGCTAGAGGGGGGGCCAGCGGAGAAAAACTGTTTTTT. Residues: CSARGGASGEKLFF.

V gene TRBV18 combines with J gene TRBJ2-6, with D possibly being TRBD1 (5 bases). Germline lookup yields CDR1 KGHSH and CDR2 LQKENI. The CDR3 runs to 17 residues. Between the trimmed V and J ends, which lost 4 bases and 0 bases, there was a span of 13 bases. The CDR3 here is CASSRQISDSGANVLTF. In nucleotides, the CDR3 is TGTGCCAGCTCACGACAGATATCGGACTCTGGGGCCAACGTCCTGACTTTC.